The 25 T cell receptor beta chains presented below share a single source sample, sequenced in a study of cytomegalovirus exposure and HLA in healthy donors. The PCR employed 60 Vbeta primers together with 13 Jbeta primers. Some clones are missing from TCRdb's copy, which holds only in-frame ones; the method was immunoSEQ multiplex PCR. Among under 200,000 clones, roughly 80% were seen once, and the ten largest hold more than 0.5%. What was sequenced was PBMCs. The receptors were gathered from a woman aged 45-59 years in good health and CMV-seronegative.

The rearrangement links TRBV15 to TRBJ1-6, with 11 positions matching TRBD1. J gave up 6 bases and V 1 base, and 8 bases lay outside the gene matches. Germline V CDR1 and CDR2: LNHNV, YYDKDF (reference sequence). This CDR3 has 18 residues. This CDR3 is CATSRGRDRGFGNSPLHF. In DNA, the CDR3 is TGTGCCACCAGCAGAGGCCGGGACAGGGGGTTTGGTAATTCACCCCTCCACTTT.

J is TRBJ2-7 and V is TRBV7-9; weak D call: TRBD2 (6 bases). CDR3 size: 16 residues. Trimming took 5 bases from V and 0 from J, leaving 17 bases between them. Germline CDR1 SEHNR, CDR2 FQNEAQ (reference sequence). The chain's CDR3 is CASSKYPGGDSYEQYF. The CDR3 region has the DNA TGTGCCAGCAGCAAATATCCTGGCGGGGACTCCTACGAGCAGTACTTC.

V usage is TRBV10-1 and J usage is TRBJ1-1, with 9 bases lining up with TRBD1. The ends lost 6 bases at V and 6 bases at J; junction bases unmatched: 11. This CDR3 has 15 amino acids. From germline, CDR1 is WNHNN and CDR2 SYGVQD (reference sequence). The CDR3 reads CASRNPNRGRSEAFF. CDR3 coding DNA: TGCGCCAGCAGGAACCCAAACAGGGGGCGGTCTGAAGCTTTCTTT.

This chain uses TRBV5-1 with TRBJ2-5; the match to TRBD1 covers 7 bases. Trimming at V came to 5 bases and at J to 5 bases, leaving 9 bases not matched to a gene. Per germline, CDR1 SGHRS and CDR2 YFSETQ. This CDR3 comprises 14 residues. The CDR3 DNA reads TGCGCCAGCAGTCGGGAAGGGGGCATGGAGACCCAGTACTTC. Its translation: CASSREGGMETQYF. Variable domain in full (rest from reference TRBV5-1 and TRBJ2-5): KAGVTQTPRYLIKTRGQQVTLSCSPISGHRSVSWYQQTPGQGLQFLFEYFSETQRNKGNFPGRFSGRQFSNSRSEMNVSTLELGDSALYLCASSREGGMETQYFGPGTRLLVL.

V and J are TRBV27 and TRBJ2-6; 9 bases are shared with TRBD2. Germline loops: CDR1 MNHEY, CDR2 SMNVEV (reference sequence). The J segment lost 2 bases and the V segment lost 5 bases, leaving 13 bases of the junction unmatched. The CDR3 runs to 19 residues. The CDR3 DNA reads TGTGCCAGCAGTATCCGAGCCTTAGCGGGAGCAGCTGGGGCCAACGTCCTGACTTTC. This sequence encodes CASSIRALAGAAGANVLTF.

The chain links TRBV28 to TRBJ2-5; D remains ambiguous. The CDR3 runs 14 residues. CDR1 is MDHEN, CDR2 SYDVKM, per germline. Trimming took off 6 bases at V and 5 bases at J, with 16 bases between the two ends. CDR3 in DNA: TGTGCCAGCAGCTCATTAACTCTCCGGGAGACCCAGTACTTC. Encoded protein: CASSSLTLRETQYF.

This clone occurred once. The chain is built from TRBV28 and TRBJ2-7; 8 bases match TRBD1. V lost 6 bases and J lost 2; bases outside the gene matches: 9. The CDR3 contains 15 residues. CDR1 MDHEN and CDR2 SYDVKM come from the germline V gene. This CDR3 is CASRTSGQGTYEQYF. The CDR3 nucleotides read TGTGCCAGCAGAACCTCCGGACAGGGTACCTACGAGCAGTACTTC.

V and J are TRBV7-2 and TRBJ1-2; 8 bases are shared with TRBD1. V shed 4 bases and J 6 bases; nucleotides not matched to a gene: 4. This CDR3 comprises 13 residues. The V gene's germline CDR1 is SGHTA and CDR2 FQGNSA. CDR3 sequence (DNA): TGTGCCAGCAGCTATAAGACAGGGGATGGCTACACCTTC. Translating gives CASSYKTGDGYTF.

The chain has TRBV2 and TRBJ1-1; 7 bases agree with TRBD1. Germline CDR1 is SNHLY and CDR2 is FYNNEI. Trimming took 7 bases from V and 0 from J; bases not matched to a gene: 8. CDR3 length: 15 amino acids. The CDR3 spells CASTRGALLNTEAFF. In DNA, the CDR3 is TGTGCCAGCACCAGGGGGGCCTTACTGAACACTGAAGCTTTCTTT.

The CDR3 loop reads CASSEFWGDEQYF. In DNA form, the CDR3 reads TGTGCCAGCAGTGAGTTCTGGGGAGACGAGCAGTACTTC. The chain carries TRBV2 and TRBJ2-7, with a weak D call TRBD2 (5 bases). The CDR3 contains 13 residues. Germline loops: CDR1 SNHLY, CDR2 FYNNEI. V lost 3 bases and J lost 5, with 11 bases in between.

V and J are TRBV6-5 and TRBJ1-3; TRBD1 matches 8 bases. The germline V gene has CDR1 MNHEY and CDR2 SVGAGI. The length of the CDR3 is 14 residues. The V and J ends lost 6 bases and 2 bases, in that order; junction bases with no gene match: 3. In DNA form, the CDR3 reads TGTGCCAGCAGGCAGGGGGCAACTGGAAACACCATATATTTT. It yields the protein CASRQGATGNTIYF.

This rearrangement joins TRBV28 to TRBJ1-2; perhaps TRBD1 as D (5 bases). The ends were cut back, 8 bases at V and 4 bases at J, with 8 bases in the middle. This CDR3 has 11 residues. Looked up from germline, CDR1 is MDHEN and CDR2 is SYDVKM. The CDR3 sequence: CASGGFYGYTF. CDR3 bases: TGTGCCAGCGGGGGGTTCTATGGCTACACCTTC.

The chain's CDR3 is CASSLGQAVGDGYTF. As DNA, the CDR3 is TGCGCCAGCAGCTTAGGACAGGCGGTGGGAGATGGCTACACCTTC. The chain has TRBV5-1 and TRBJ1-2, with 7 bases matching TRBD1. V lost 2 bases to trimming and J lost 6 bases; unmatched junction nucleotides: 10. The CDR3 sequence is 15 residues long. CDR1 and CDR2 from the germline V gene are SGHRS and YFSETQ.

V is TRBV5-1 and J is TRBJ2-7, with TRBD2 matching over 10 bases. Germline V lookup: CDR1 SGHRS, CDR2 YFSETQ. V was pared by 2 bases and J by 1 base, with 12 bases of the junction left unmatched. The CDR3 is made up of 18 amino acids. Here the CDR3 DNA reads TGCGCCAGCAGCTTCCAAGCGGGAGGGCCTAAGGGGTCCTACGAGCAGTACTTC. Amino acids: CASSFQAGGPKGSYEQYF. Together with reference TRBV5-1 and TRBJ2-7, the CDR3 gives the full variable domain: KAGVTQTPRYLIKTRGQQVTLSCSPISGHRSVSWYQQTPGQGLQFLFEYFSETQRNKGNFPGRFSGRQFSNSRSEMNVSTLELGDSALYLCASSFQAGGPKGSYEQYFGPGTRLTVT.

This clone has a handful of counts. The chain joins TRBV5-1 to TRBJ2-3; possible D gene TRBD1, 6 bases. This CDR3 region has 15 residues. The germline CDR1 and CDR2 sequences are SGHRS and YFSETQ. Trimming pared 4 bases from V and 1 base from J, leaving 13 bases between. The CDR3 nucleotides are TGCGCCAGCAGCGAGGGGCCAGGGGGCACAGATACGCAGTATTTT. Amino acid sequence: CASSEGPGGTDTQYF.

This clone was seen a few times. In nucleotides, the CDR3 is TGTGCCAGCAGTTTATCGAGCAACTATGGCTACACCTTC. The encoded protein is CASSLSSNYGYTF. The chain employs TRBV27 and TRBJ1-2; no clear D. This CDR3 has 13 residues. Trimming removed 0 bases from V and 2 bases from J, with 4 bases in between. CDR1 and CDR2 from the germline V gene are MNHEY and SMNVEV (reference sequence).

This clone has a handful of counts. This sequence joins TRBV19 and TRBJ2-7; D may be TRBD1 (6 bases). The germline V gene encodes CDR1 LNHDA and CDR2 SQIVND (reference sequence). CDR3 length: 15 amino acids. V shed 3 bases and J shed 0 bases, with 12 bases lying between them. The CDR3 DNA is TGTGCCAGTAGTATGAGGGACACAATCTCCTACGAGCAGTACTTC. Its protein is CASSMRDTISYEQYF.

CDR3 DNA sequence: TGCGCCAGCAGTCCAGTCCGGACTCCCTACGAGCAGTACTTC. Amino acid sequence: CASSPVRTPYEQYF. This chain uses TRBV10-2 with TRBJ2-7; possibly TRBD2 for D (5 bases). The V end lost 5 bases, the J end lost 2 bases, and 13 bases lay between the germline ends. Germline V CDR1 and CDR2: WSHSY, SAAADI. There are 14 residues in the CDR3.

This clone has just one count. The genes are TRBV7-9 and TRBJ1-6; 7 bases agree with TRBD1. The germline gives CDR1 SEHNR, CDR2 FQNEAQ (reference sequence). The CDR3 contains 13 residues. The junction had 3 bases not matched to a gene; V was cut back by 5 bases and J by 8 bases. CDR3 in amino acids: CASSPTGDSPLHF. The CDR3 nucleotides read TGTGCCAGCAGCCCTACAGGGGATTCACCCCTCCACTTT.

A single count supports this clone. The V call is TRBV5-1, the J call TRBJ2-1; 7 bases are shared with TRBD1. Per germline, CDR1 SGHRS and CDR2 YFSETQ. This CDR3 is built from 15 residues. With V trimmed by 5 bases and J by 0 bases, 5 bases remained unmatched. CDR3 in DNA: TGCGCCAGCAGACCGACAGGGAGCTCCTACAATGAGCAGTTCTTC. Its protein is CASRPTGSSYNEQFF.

V and J are TRBV28 and TRBJ2-5; perhaps TRBD2 as D (5 bases). The end of the DNA aligns better with TRBJ2-7, so the J call may be wrong. The CDR3 has 14 residues. Germline CDR1 MDHEN, CDR2 SYDVKM. CDR3 in DNA: TGTGCCAGCAGTAGGAGCGGATCGACCTACGAGCAGTACTTC. Protein sequence: CASSRSGSTYEQYF.

This chain uses TRBV27 with TRBJ2-5, with TRBD1 matching over 11 bases. The germline V gene encodes CDR1 MNHEY and CDR2 SMNVEV (reference sequence). The CDR3 contains 15 residues. The J segment lost 5 bases and the V segment lost 5 bases, leaving 7 bases of the junction unmatched. The CDR3 region is CASSRWTGGGETQYF. CDR3 bases: TGTGCCAGCAGTCGATGGACAGGGGGCGGGGAGACCCAGTACTTC.

The chain has TRBV7-9 and TRBJ1-5, with 7 nucleotides matching TRBD1. CDR3 length: 14 amino acids. Trimming took 4 bases from V and 5 from J; bases not matched to a gene: 5. Germline V gene data show CDR1 as SEHNR and CDR2 as FQNEAQ (reference sequence). The CDR3 loop reads CASSSDRDYQPQHF. CDR3 nucleotides: TGTGCCAGCAGCTCCGACAGGGATTATCAGCCCCAGCATTTT. Variable domain in full (rest from reference TRBV7-9 and TRBJ1-5): DTGVSQNPRHKITKRGQNVTFRCDPISEHNRLYWYRQTLGQGPEFLTYFQNEAQLEKSRLLSDRFSAERPKGSFSTLEIQRTEQGDSAMYLCASSSDRDYQPQHFGDGTRLSIL.

The chain joins TRBV6-1 to TRBJ1-1; 10 positions agree with TRBD1. Germline V gene data show CDR1 as MNHNS and CDR2 as SASEGT. Germline trimming cut 2 bases from V and 5 bases from J; bases unmatched to any gene: 8. The CDR3 totals 16 residues. The CDR3 spells CASSEPWTGGLTEAFF. CDR3 nucleotide sequence: TGTGCCAGCAGTGAACCATGGACAGGGGGTTTAACTGAAGCTTTCTTT.

The chain links TRBV5-1 to TRBJ1-4; D might be TRBD1 (5 bases). Trimming stripped 0 bases from V and 8 bases from J, with 14 bases between. The CDR3 is made up of 15 amino acids. The germline V gene has CDR1 SGHRS and CDR2 YFSETQ. CDR3 nucleotides: TGCGCCAGCAGCTTGGTGGGCAGGGTCGGAGAAAAACTGTTTTTT. Amino acids: CASSLVGRVGEKLFF.